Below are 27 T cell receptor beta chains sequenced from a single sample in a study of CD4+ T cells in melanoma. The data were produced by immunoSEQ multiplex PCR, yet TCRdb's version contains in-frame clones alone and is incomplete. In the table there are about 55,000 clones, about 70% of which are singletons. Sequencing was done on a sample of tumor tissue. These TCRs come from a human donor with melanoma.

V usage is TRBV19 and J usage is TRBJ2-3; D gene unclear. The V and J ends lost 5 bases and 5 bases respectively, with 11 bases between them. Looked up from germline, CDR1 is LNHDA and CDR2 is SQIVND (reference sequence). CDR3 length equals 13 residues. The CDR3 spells CASSAWAGDTQYF. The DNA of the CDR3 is TGTGCCAGTAGTGCTTGGGCCGGAGATACGCAGTATTTT.

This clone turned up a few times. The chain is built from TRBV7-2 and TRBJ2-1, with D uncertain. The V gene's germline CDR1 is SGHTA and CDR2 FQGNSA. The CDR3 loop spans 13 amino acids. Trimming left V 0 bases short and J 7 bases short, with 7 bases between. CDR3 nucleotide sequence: TGTGCCAGCAGCTTAGCCCCGGAGAATGAGCAGTTCTTC. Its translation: CASSLAPENEQFF.

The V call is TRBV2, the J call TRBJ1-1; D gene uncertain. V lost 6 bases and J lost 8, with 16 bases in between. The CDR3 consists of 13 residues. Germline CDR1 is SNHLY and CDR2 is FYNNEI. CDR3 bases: TGTGCCAGCAGCGGGTCCCCCGGGATAGAAGCTTTCTTT. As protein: CASSGSPGIEAFF.

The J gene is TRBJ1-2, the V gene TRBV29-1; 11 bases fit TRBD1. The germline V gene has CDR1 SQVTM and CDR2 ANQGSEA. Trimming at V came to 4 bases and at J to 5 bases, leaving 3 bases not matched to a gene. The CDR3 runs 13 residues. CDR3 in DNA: TGCAGCGTTGGGACAGGGGGCGATTATGGCTACACCTTC. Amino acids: CSVGTGGDYGYTF.

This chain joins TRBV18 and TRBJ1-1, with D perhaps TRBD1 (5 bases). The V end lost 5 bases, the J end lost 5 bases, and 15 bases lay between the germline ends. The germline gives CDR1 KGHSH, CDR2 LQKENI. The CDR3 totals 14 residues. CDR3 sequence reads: CASSSRGEGTEAFF. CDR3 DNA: TGTGCCAGCTCATCCAGAGGGGAGGGAACTGAAGCTTTCTTT.

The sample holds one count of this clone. Here the CDR3 DNA reads TGTGCCAGAAGCTTTCTGTGGGCCCCGCCACTTGGTTATGGCTACACCTTC. It codes for CARSFLWAPPLGYGYTF. V is TRBV5-3 and J is TRBJ1-2, with D uncertain. TRBV5-3 is known as an ORF, though its function is uncertain. CDR3 length: 17 amino acids. V lost 2 bases, J lost 5 bases, and 22 bases lay in between.

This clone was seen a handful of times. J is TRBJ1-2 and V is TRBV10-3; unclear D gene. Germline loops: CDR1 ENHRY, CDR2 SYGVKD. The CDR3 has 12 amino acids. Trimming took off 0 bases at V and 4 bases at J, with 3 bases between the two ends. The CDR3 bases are TGTGCCATCAGTGAGTCTCGCTATGGCTACACCTTC. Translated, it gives CAISESRYGYTF.

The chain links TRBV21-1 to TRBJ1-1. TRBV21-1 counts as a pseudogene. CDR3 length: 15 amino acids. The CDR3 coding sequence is TGTGCCAGCAGCAATCTCGTCCGGGGCGACACTGAAGCTTTCTTT. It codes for CASSNLVRGDTEAFF.

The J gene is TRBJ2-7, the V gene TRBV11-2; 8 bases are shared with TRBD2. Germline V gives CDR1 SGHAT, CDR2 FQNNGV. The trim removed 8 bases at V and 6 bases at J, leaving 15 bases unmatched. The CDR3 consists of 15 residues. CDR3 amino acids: CASRPVGRGGREQYF. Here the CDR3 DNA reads TGTGCCAGCCGCCCCGTGGGTCGGGGGGGCCGCGAGCAGTACTTC.

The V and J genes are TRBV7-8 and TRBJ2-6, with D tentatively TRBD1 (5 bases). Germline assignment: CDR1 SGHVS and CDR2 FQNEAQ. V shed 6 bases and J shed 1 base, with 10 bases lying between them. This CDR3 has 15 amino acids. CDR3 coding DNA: TGTGCCAGCAGATCAGACAGATCTGGGGCCAACGTCCTGACTTTC. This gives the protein CASRSDRSGANVLTF.

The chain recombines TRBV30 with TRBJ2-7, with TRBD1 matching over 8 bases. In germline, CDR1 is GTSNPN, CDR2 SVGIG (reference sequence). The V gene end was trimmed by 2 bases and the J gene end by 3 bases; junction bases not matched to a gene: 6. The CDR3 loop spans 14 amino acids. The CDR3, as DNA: TGTGCCTGGAGTATCGTGACAGGGGTCTACGAGCAGTACTTC. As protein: CAWSIVTGVYEQYF.

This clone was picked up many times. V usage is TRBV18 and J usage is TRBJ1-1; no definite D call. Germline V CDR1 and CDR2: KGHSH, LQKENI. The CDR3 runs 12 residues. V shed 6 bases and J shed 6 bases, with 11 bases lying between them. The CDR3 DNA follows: TGTGCCAGCTCCCCTGCGGCGCCTGAAGCTTTCTTT. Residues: CASSPAAPEAFF.

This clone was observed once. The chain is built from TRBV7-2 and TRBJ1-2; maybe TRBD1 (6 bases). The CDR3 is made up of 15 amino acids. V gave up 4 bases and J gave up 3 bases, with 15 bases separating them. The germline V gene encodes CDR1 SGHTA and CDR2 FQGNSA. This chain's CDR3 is CASSSNPYRDYGYTF. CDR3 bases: TGTGCCAGCAGCTCCAACCCCTACAGGGACTATGGCTACACCTTC.

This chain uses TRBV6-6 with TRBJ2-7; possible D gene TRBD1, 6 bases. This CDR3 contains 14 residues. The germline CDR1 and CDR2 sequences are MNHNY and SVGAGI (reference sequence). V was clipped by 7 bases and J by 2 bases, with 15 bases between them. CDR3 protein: CASITVDRPYEQYF. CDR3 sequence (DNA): TGTGCCAGCATTACAGTCGACAGGCCCTACGAGCAGTACTTC.

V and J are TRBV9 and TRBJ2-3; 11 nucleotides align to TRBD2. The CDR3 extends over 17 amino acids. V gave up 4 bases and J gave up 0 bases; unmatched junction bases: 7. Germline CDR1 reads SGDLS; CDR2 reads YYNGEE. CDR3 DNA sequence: TGTGCCAGCAGCTCAGTAGCGGGGGGGACTAGCACAGATACGCAGTATTTT. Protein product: CASSSVAGGTSTDTQYF.

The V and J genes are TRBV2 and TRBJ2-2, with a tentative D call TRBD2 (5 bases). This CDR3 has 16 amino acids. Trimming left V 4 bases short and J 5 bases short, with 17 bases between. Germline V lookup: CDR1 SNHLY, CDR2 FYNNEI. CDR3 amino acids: CASSGGPNRWTGELFF. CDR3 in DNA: TGTGCCAGCAGTGGCGGGCCCAATCGATGGACCGGGGAGCTGTTTTTT.

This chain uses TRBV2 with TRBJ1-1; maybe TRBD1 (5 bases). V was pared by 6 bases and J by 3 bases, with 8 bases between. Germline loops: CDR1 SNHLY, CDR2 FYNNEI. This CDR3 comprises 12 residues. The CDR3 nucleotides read TGTGCCAGCAGCCTGGGACACACTGAAGCTTTCTTT. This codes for CASSLGHTEAFF.

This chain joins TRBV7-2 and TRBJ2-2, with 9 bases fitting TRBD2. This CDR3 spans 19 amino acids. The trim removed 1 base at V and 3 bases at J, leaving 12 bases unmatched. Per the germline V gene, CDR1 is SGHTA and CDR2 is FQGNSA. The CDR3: CASSLGGLGSGGYTGELFF. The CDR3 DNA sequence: TGTGCCAGCAGCTTAGGGGGGCTGGGTAGCGGGGGCTACACCGGGGAGCTGTTTTTT.

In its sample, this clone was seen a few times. CDR3 amino acids: CASREDPGQNTGELFF. The CDR3 region has the DNA TGTGCCAGCAGAGAAGACCCGGGACAAAACACCGGGGAGCTGTTTTTT. The chain couples TRBV7-2 to TRBJ2-2; the D gene is possibly TRBD1 (6 bases). Germline CDR1 and CDR2: SGHTA and FQGNSA. The V end was cut by 6 bases, the J end by 2 bases, with 16 bases between. The CDR3 is 16 amino acids.

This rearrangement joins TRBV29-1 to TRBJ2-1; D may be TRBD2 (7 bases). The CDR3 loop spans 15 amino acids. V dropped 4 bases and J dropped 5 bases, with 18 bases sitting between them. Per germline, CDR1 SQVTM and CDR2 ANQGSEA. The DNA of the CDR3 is TGCAGCGTTGCCCTGAACGGGGGGCCCAACAATGAGCAGTTCTTC. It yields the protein CSVALNGGPNNEQFF.

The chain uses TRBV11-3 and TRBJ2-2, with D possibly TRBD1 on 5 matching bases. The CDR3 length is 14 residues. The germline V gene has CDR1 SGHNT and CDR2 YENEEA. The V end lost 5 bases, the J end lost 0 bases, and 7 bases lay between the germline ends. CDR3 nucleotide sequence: TGTGCCAGCAGCGCGACAGCGAACACCGGGGAGCTGTTTTTT. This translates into CASSATANTGELFF.

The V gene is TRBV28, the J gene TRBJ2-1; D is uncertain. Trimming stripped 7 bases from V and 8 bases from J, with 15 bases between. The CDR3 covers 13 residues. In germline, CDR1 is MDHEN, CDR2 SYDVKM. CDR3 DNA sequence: TGTGCCAGCAACACCGCGCAGGTCGATGAGCAGTTCTTC. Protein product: CASNTAQVDEQFF.

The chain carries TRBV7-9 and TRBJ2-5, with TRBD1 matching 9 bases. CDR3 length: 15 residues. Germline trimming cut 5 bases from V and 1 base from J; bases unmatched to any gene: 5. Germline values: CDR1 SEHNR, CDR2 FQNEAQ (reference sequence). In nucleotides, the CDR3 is TGTGCCAGCAGCCCAGGACAGGGGACCCAAGAGACCCAGTACTTC. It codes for CASSPGQGTQETQYF.

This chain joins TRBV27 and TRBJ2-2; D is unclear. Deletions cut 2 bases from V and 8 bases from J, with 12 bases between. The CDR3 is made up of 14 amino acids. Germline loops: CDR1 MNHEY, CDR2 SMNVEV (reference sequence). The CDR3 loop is CASSLPGRRGELFF. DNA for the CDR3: TGTGCCAGCAGTTTACCGGGCCGGCGAGGGGAGCTGTTTTTT.

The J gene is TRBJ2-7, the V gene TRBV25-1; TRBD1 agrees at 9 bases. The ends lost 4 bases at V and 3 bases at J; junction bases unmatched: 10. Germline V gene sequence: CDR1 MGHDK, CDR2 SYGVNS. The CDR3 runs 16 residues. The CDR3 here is CASSGLRQGEIYEQYF. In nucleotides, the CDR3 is TGTGCCAGCAGTGGACTTCGACAGGGGGAAATCTACGAGCAGTACTTC.

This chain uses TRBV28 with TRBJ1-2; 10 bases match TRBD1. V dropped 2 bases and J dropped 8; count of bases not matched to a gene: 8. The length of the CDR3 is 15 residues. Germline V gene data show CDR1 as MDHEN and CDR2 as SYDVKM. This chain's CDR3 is CASSLLDRGRRGYTF. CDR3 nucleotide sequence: TGTGCCAGCAGTTTACTTGACAGGGGGCGTAGGGGCTACACCTTC.

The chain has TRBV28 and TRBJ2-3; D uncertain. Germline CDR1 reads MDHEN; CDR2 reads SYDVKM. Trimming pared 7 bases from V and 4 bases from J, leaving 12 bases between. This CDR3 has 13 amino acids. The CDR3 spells CASKSILADTQYF. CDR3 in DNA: TGTGCCAGCAAAAGTATATTGGCAGATACGCAGTATTTT.